This is a list of T cell receptor beta chains from one sample in a study of blood T cell repertoires in COVID-19. Assay used: immunoSEQ multiplex PCR; TCRdb lists only in-frame clones, some missing. The sample includes more than 95,000 clones, 92% of them seen just once. The sample taken for sequencing was peripheral blood. The receptors here all came from a man aged 45 to 65 with COVID-19, enrolled during active disease. The CDR3 runs from the conserved cysteine through the conserved F or W. D genes are given only for firm matches. Only part of the rows carry a size: once, few, many, or a class if the clone is expanded.

V: TRBV14; size: once; J: TRBJ1-2; D: NA; CDR3: CASSPGGAYGYTF; DNA: TGTGCCAGCAGCCCAGGCGGGGCCTATGGCTACACCTTC
V: TRBV19; size: NA; J: TRBJ1-2; D: NA; CDR3: CASAVRADYGYTF; DNA: TGTGCCAGCGCCGTGAGGGCCGACTATGGCTACACCTTC
V: TRBV5-4; size: once; J: TRBJ2-5; D: TRBD1; CDR3: CASSTGDRGKTQYF; DNA: TGTGCCAGCAGCACAGGGGACAGGGGAAAGACCCAGTACTTC
V: TRBV15; size: NA; J: TRBJ2-1; D: NA; CDR3: CATSRDRGSYNEQFF; DNA: TGTGCCACCAGCAGAGACAGGGGATCCTACAATGAGCAGTTCTTC
V: TRBV25-1; size: NA; J: TRBJ2-2; D: NA; CDR3: CASGSLNTGELFF; DNA: TGTGCCAGCGGGAGCCTGAACACCGGGGAGCTGTTTTTT
V: TRBV10-1; size: NA; J: TRBJ2-1; D: TRBD1; CDR3: CASSESGTGTAGEQFF; DNA: TGCGCCAGCAGTGAGTCGGGGACAGGGACAGCGGGTGAGCAGTTCTTC
V: TRBV18; size: NA; J: TRBJ2-3; D: NA; CDR3: CASSRQPDTQYF; DNA: TGTGCCAGCTCACGACAGCCAGATACGCAGTATTTT
V: TRBV27; size: NA; J: TRBJ1-5; D: TRBD1; CDR3: CASSLSGQYSNQPQHF; DNA: TGTGCCAGCAGTTTATCGGGACAGTATAGCAATCAGCCCCAGCATTTT
V: TRBV4-2; size: once; J: TRBJ2-1; D: TRBD2; CDR3: CASTQSSGSGNEQFF; DNA: TGTGCCAGCACCCAAAGTAGCGGGAGTGGGAATGAGCAGTTCTTC
V: TRBV19; size: NA; J: TRBJ2-5; D: TRBD1; CDR3: CASRDRGRETQYF; DNA: TGTGCCAGCCGGGACAGGGGAAGGGAGACCCAGTACTTC
V: TRBV7-3; size: NA; J: TRBJ2-5; D: NA; CDR3: CASSLSGLVQETQYF; DNA: TGTGCCAGCAGCTTATCGGGACTGGTCCAAGAGACCCAGTACTTC
V: TRBV4-1; size: NA; J: TRBJ2-6; D: NA; CDR3: CASSQTVVAGNSGANVLTF; DNA: TGCGCCAGCAGCCAAACCGTAGTGGCAGGGAACTCTGGGGCCAACGTCCTGACTTTC
V: TRBV30; size: NA; J: TRBJ1-5; D: NA; CDR3: CAWSSGTSQPQHF; DNA: TGTGCCTGGAGCTCTGGGACATCCCAGCCCCAGCATTTT
V: TRBV11-2; size: NA; J: TRBJ1-2; D: NA; CDR3: CASSSMTGNYGYTF; DNA: TGTGCCAGCAGCTCCATGACTGGCAACTATGGCTACACCTTC
V: TRBV7-3; size: NA; J: TRBJ2-1; D: NA; CDR3: CASSLEQYNEQFF; DNA: TGTGCCAGCAGCTTAGAACAGTACAATGAGCAGTTCTTC
V: TRBV28; size: NA; J: TRBJ2-6; D: NA; CDR3: CASSYTTGANVLTF; DNA: TGTGCCAGCAGTTATACGACAGGGGCCAACGTCCTGACTTTC
V: TRBV12-5; size: NA; J: TRBJ2-1; D: TRBD2; CDR3: CASGPGLAGGNEQFF; DNA: TGTGCTAGTGGACCGGGACTAGCGGGAGGCAATGAGCAGTTCTTC
V: TRBV6-2/TRBV6-3; size: few; J: TRBJ2-7; D: NA; CDR3: CASSRQVPEQYF; DNA: TGTGCCAGCAGTCGACAGGTCCCGGAGCAGTACTTC
V: TRBV18; size: NA; J: TRBJ1-3; D: NA; CDR3: CASSPQGTGNTIYF; DNA: TGTGCCAGCTCACCACAGGGGACTGGAAACACCATATATTTT
V: TRBV19; size: NA; J: TRBJ1-5; D: TRBD1; CDR3: CASSRRDRENQPQHF; DNA: TGTGCCAGTAGTCGCCGGGACAGGGAGAATCAGCCCCAGCATTTT
V: TRBV5-5; size: NA; J: TRBJ2-1; D: TRBD1; CDR3: CASSLGQGINNEQFF; DNA: TGTGCCAGCAGCTTAGGACAGGGGATTAACAATGAGCAGTTCTTC
V: TRBV2; size: once; J: TRBJ2-1; D: TRBD2; CDR3: CASIEGLAGPSNYNEQFF; DNA: TGTGCCAGCATAGAGGGACTAGCGGGACCCTCTAACTACAATGAGCAGTTCTTC
V: TRBV10-2; size: NA; J: TRBJ2-5; D: NA; CDR3: CASSEPGYRLDQETQYF; DNA: TGCGCCAGCAGTGAGCCGGGGTATAGACTAGACCAAGAGACCCAGTACTTC
V: TRBV19; size: NA; J: TRBJ1-6; D: TRBD1; CDR3: CASSITGVTRDSPLHF; DNA: TGTGCCAGTAGTATCACAGGGGTAACTCGAGATTCACCCCTCCACTTT
V: TRBV30; size: NA; J: TRBJ2-3; D: TRBD2; CDR3: CAWTRGGAITDTQYF; DNA: TGTGCCTGGACCCGGGGGGGCGCAATCACAGATACGCAGTATTTT
V: TRBV18; size: NA; J: TRBJ2-1; D: TRBD1; CDR3: CASSPGTGYNEQFF; DNA: TGTGCCAGCTCACCCGGGACAGGGTATAATGAGCAGTTCTTC
V: TRBV5-1; size: NA; J: TRBJ2-3; D: NA; CDR3: CASSGRRTDTQYF; DNA: TGCGCCAGCAGCGGACGGAGGACCGATACGCAGTATTTT
V: TRBV19; size: NA; J: TRBJ2-3; D: NA; CDR3: CASSTRTLADTQYF; DNA: TGTGCCAGTAGTACCCGGACATTGGCAGATACGCAGTATTTT
V: TRBV11-2; size: few; J: TRBJ2-7; D: TRBD2; CDR3: CASSSYLAGPLGEQYF; DNA: TGTGCCAGCAGCTCCTACCTAGCGGGGCCCCTTGGGGAGCAGTACTTC
V: TRBV24-1; size: NA; J: TRBJ2-1; D: TRBD1; CDR3: CATSDFARGNYNEQFF; DNA: TGTGCCACCAGTGATTTCGCCAGGGGGAACTACAATGAGCAGTTCTTC
V: TRBV19; size: NA; J: TRBJ2-2; D: TRBD1; CDR3: CASSTPTGTPNTGELFF; DNA: TGTGCCAGTAGTACCCCGACAGGGACGCCGAACACCGGGGAGCTGTTTTTT
V: TRBV19; size: NA; J: TRBJ1-1; D: NA; CDR3: CASSIGGGAEAFF; DNA: TGTGCCAGTAGTATTGGGGGGGGCGCTGAAGCTTTCTTT
V: TRBV5-4; size: NA; J: TRBJ2-3; D: TRBD2; CDR3: CASSLVTGGEDTQYF; DNA: TGTGCCAGCAGCTTGGTTACGGGAGGCGAAGATACGCAGTATTTT
V: TRBV19; size: few; J: TRBJ2-2; D: NA; CDR3: CASNGQGFPGELFF; DNA: TGTGCCAGTAACGGCCAGGGGTTCCCCGGGGAGCTGTTTTTT
V: TRBV28; size: NA; J: TRBJ2-2; D: TRBD1; CDR3: CASSLVPGQGTGELFF; DNA: TGTGCCAGCAGTTTAGTCCCGGGACAGGGTACCGGGGAGCTGTTTTTT
V: TRBV3-1/TRBV3-2; size: NA; J: TRBJ2-5; D: NA; CDR3: CASSQGRALSPPETQYF; DNA: TGTGCCAGCAGCCAAGGGAGAGCACTATCCCCCCCGGAGACCCAGTACTTC
V: TRBV19; size: once; J: TRBJ1-4; D: NA; CDR3: CASSRQSNEKLFF; DNA: TGTGCCAGTAGTAGACAGAGTAATGAAAAACTGTTTTTT
V: TRBV3-1/TRBV3-2; size: NA; J: TRBJ2-3; D: TRBD2; CDR3: CASRAGAPDTQYF; DNA: TGTGCCAGCAGAGCGGGAGCACCAGATACGCAGTATTTT
V: TRBV19; size: NA; J: TRBJ1-5; D: NA; CDR3: CASSIEGRDSNQPQHF; DNA: TGTGCCAGTAGTATTGAGGGAAGGGATAGCAATCAGCCCCAGCATTTT
V: TRBV27; size: NA; J: TRBJ1-5; D: NA; CDR3: CASSFRNQPQHF; DNA: TGTGCCAGCAGTTTCAGGAATCAGCCCCAGCATTTT
V: TRBV7-9; size: NA; J: TRBJ2-3; D: TRBD2; CDR3: CASSLLAGGLLSTDTQYF; DNA: TGTGCCAGCAGCTTATTAGCGGGAGGCCTTTTAAGCACAGATACGCAGTATTTT
V: TRBV11-2; size: once; J: TRBJ2-5; D: TRBD2; CDR3: CASSFAGEETQYF; DNA: TGTGCCAGCAGCTTTGCGGGAGAGGAGACCCAGTACTTC
V: TRBV7-3; size: NA; J: TRBJ2-1; D: NA; CDR3: CASSSSAYNEQFF; DNA: TGTGCCAGCAGCTCCTCAGCGTACAATGAGCAGTTCTTC
V: TRBV27; size: few; J: TRBJ2-6; D: TRBD1; CDR3: CASSLSSGQAFSGANVLTF; DNA: TGTGCCAGCAGTTTATCCAGTGGACAGGCCTTCTCTGGGGCCAACGTCCTGACTTTC
V: TRBV3-1/TRBV3-2; size: NA; J: TRBJ2-1; D: NA; CDR3: CASSQDLVNHEQFF; DNA: TGTGCCAGCAGCCAAGACTTAGTTAACCATGAGCAGTTCTTC
V: TRBV19; size: NA; J: TRBJ2-2; D: TRBD2; CDR3: CASSIGTSGGTGELFF; DNA: TGTGCCAGTAGTATCGGGACTAGCGGAGGAACCGGGGAGCTGTTTTTT
V: TRBV5-1; size: NA; J: TRBJ2-1; D: NA; CDR3: CASSLDSAQGFNEQFF; DNA: TGCGCCAGCAGCCTGGATAGCGCCCAAGGGTTTAATGAGCAGTTCTTC
V: TRBV2; size: NA; J: TRBJ2-5; D: TRBD2; CDR3: CASSEGRLAGLQETQYF; DNA: TGTGCCAGCAGTGAAGGCCGACTAGCGGGGTTGCAAGAGACCCAGTACTTC